Given below is one TCR beta chain in context. Germline CDR1 SNHLY, CDR2 FYNNEI. This CDR3 has 11 residues. The data belong to a study of technical replicates of blood from a few donors. Some clones are missing from TCRdb's copy, which holds only in-frame ones; the method was immunoSEQ multiplex PCR. The sample contains about 13,000 clones, about 76% of which appear only once. The chain employs TRBV2 and TRBJ2-1; no definite D call. Sequenced material: PBMCs. This sequence was found in a human donor in good health. The CDR3 DNA reads TGTGCGAGTAGCTCCTACAATGAGCAGTTCTTC. It is translated as CASSSYNEQFF. The variable domain in full, with the rest retrieved from reference TRBV2 and TRBJ2-1, is EPEVTQTPSHQVTQMGQEVILRCVPISNHLYFYWYRQILGQKVEFLVSFYNNEISEKSEIFDDQFSVERPDGSNFTLKIRSTKLEDSAMYFCASSSYNEQFFGPGTRLTVL.